The text below deals with one TCR beta chain. This clone has a single count. What this receptor recognizes is not known. Base qualities were left out, and no much larger clone turns up one base away. As encoded in the germline V gene (reference sequence), CDR1 is MNHEY while CDR2 is SMNVEV. The junction shows trimming of 8 bases on V and 7 bases on J, and the gene matches do not reach 4 bases of it. Including cysteine and phenylalanine, the CDR3 has 13 amino acids. Only the CDR3 DNA is retained, 39 bases long and in frame from the first base. TCRB CDR3 sequencing used the immunoSEQ assay on genomic DNA. As for the original processing: Only a few patient CD8+ clones larger than 1% matched published virus-specific TCRB sequences when compared against them. Nothing other than productive TCRB rearrangements was included in the analyses. Defining a clone by its unique TCRB CDR3 sequence, the study calculated clonality as a productive clonality index derived from Shannon entropy. The template counts of each clone relative to the total templates per sample were used to calculate repertoire overlap between two samples. Flow cytometry-measured V-gene usage correlated with V-gene usage from TCRB sequencing, with a Spearman r of 0.61. The source is immuneACCESS, and TCRdb retained only in-frame sequences with V and J called. Part of the clones is not carried over; for the studies checked, unresolved V genes explain less than half of this, and the remainder is unexplained. V and J calls plus clone size are reproduced from that table; the DNA served to infer D and trimming. This sample has around 20,000 clones in its table, and approximately 83% of those were observed once. The top ten hold 14% of the sample.

This record comes from a study of somatic mutations in cytotoxic T cells in rheumatoid arthritis listed by TCRdb under 2017. Describing the broader study: Peripheral blood (around 29 ml EDTA) was collected from patients immediately after diagnosis and before any treatment began. A FACSAria II or Sony SH800 was used to flow-sort some V beta antibody-stained T-cell populations at nearly 100% purity, and TCRB sequencing was also done on sorted V beta1+ cells. The study asked whether expanded CD8+ T-cell clones in newly diagnosed, untreated rheumatoid arthritis carry somatic mutations, and used TCRB deep sequencing to characterize clonality. TCRB deep sequencing covered roughly 60 patients with rheumatoid arthritis along with some 22 healthy controls. Patient and control groups had essentially identical median ages.

Broader findings and caveats from the paper: The slight TRBV07 underrepresentation in patients was not adjusted for multiple comparisons. Viral specificity could not be ruled out by absence from virus-specific databases, and the antigen targets of the expanded CD8+ clones remained unknown. Rheumatoid arthritis patients and age-matched healthy controls did not significantly differ in CD8+ T-cell clonality. Several identical CD8+ TCRB sequences were found in both blood and synovial fluid, and in about an eighth of the 65 patients the largest CD8+ clone exceeded 20% of CD8+ cells. CD8+ clonality increased with age in patients (Spearman r ≈ 0.49) but not in healthy controls.

Flow cytometry confirmed the purity of CD4+ and CD8+ cells that had been isolated by positive magnetic bead selection on an AutoMACS. Clonal expansions were first screened by flow cytometry with a TCR V beta antibody panel, then characterized by TCRB deep sequencing of sorted CD8+ fractions. Isolation of peripheral blood mononuclear cells was done through Ficoll-Paque PLUS density gradient separation. Using Nucleospin Tissue or Tissue XS kits, DNA was extracted from CD4-enriched, CD8-enriched or PBMC samples, with quantification by a Qubit 2.0 fluorometer. This sequence originates from an adult with rheumatoid arthritis. The chain links TRBV27 with TRBJ1-5; 11 of the junction bases match TRBD1. Sequenced: CD8+ T cells sorted from blood. The nucleotide sequence is given as TGTGCCAGCCGGACAGGGGGCGGACAGCCCCAGCATTTT. Its translation reads: CASRTGGGQPQHF.